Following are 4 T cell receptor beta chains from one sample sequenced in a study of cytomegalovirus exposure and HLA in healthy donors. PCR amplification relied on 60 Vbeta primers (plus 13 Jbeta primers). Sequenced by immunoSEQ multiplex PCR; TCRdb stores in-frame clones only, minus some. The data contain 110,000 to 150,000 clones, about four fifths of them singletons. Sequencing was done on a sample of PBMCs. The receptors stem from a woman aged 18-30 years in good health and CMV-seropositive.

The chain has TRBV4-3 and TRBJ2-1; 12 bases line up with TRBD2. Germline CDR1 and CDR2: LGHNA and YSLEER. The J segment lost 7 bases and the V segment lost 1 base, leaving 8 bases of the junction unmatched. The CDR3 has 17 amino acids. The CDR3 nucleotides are TGCGCCAGCAGCCAAGGTCTAGCGGGGGGGCCTTTAAATGAGCAGTTCTTC. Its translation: CASSQGLAGGPLNEQFF.

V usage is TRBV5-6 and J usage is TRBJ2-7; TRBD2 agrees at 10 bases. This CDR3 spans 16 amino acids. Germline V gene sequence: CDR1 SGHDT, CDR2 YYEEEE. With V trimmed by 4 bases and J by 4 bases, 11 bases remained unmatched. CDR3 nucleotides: TGTGCCAGCAGCACCCGCCTAAGCGGGGGGGCTTACGAGCAGTACTTC. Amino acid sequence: CASSTRLSGGAYEQYF.

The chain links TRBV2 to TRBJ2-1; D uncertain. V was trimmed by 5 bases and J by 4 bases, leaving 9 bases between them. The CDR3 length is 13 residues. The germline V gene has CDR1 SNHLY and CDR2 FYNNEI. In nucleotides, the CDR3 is TGTGCCAGCAGTTTTAGACAATACAATGAGCAGTTCTTC. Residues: CASSFRQYNEQFF.

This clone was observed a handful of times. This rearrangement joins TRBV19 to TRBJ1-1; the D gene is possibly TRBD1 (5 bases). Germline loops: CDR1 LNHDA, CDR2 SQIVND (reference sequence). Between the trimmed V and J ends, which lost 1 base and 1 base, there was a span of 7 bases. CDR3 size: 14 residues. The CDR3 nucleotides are TGTGCCAGTAGTATAGGAGACAGGAACACTGAAGCTTTCTTT. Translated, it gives CASSIGDRNTEAFF.